These T cell receptor beta chains were read from a single sample in a study of T cells in Graves' hyperthyroidism and ophthalmopathy. TCRdb redid the calling of the multiplex PCR reads with MiXCR, one entry per CDR3 protein. The sample comprises around 250,000 distinct CDR3 sequences, less than 15% of which are singletons, and 10% to 15% rests with the top ten. The sample comprised blood. These receptor sequences come from a woman aged 40 to 50 with Graves' hyperthyroidism that later progressed to Graves' ophthalmopathy. Each CDR3 is given with its conserved first and last residue. Each record gives: D gene, V gene, clone size, J gene, CDR3 protein, CDR3 DNA. A D gene is named only where the DNA matches it firmly. A clone size is listed for some rows: how often the clone was seen (once, few, many), or a class if it is expanded.

>TRBD1|TRBV7-9|.|TRBJ1-4
CASSPIGQGASATNEKLFF
TGTGCCAGCAGCCCTATAGGACAGGGGGCCTCAGCAACTAATGAAAAACTGTTTTTT
>.|TRBV9|.|TRBJ2-5
CASSVGGGAGETQYF
TGTGCCAGCAGCGTAGGCGGAGGGGCAGGTGAGACCCAGTACTTC
>TRBD1|TRBV10-3|many|TRBJ1-3
CAISTGEGNTIYF
TGTGCCATCAGTACAGGGGAAGGAAACACCATATATTTT
>.|TRBV30|many|TRBJ1-6
CAWSRNRASSYNSPLHF
TGTGCCTGGAGTCGAAACAGGGCTAGCTCCTATAATTCACCCCTCCACTTT
>.|TRBV6-6|many|TRBJ1-1
CASSYKNTEAFF
TGTGCCAGCAGTTACAAGAACACTGAAGCTTTCTTT
>TRBD1|TRBV20-1|.|TRBJ2-7
CSARSTGVSYEQYF
TGCAGTGCTAGATCTACAGGGGTCTCCTACGAGCAGTACTTC
>.|TRBV20-1|few|TRBJ2-7
CGASWDKAYEQYF
TGCGGTGCTAGTTGGGACAAAGCCTACGAGCAGTACTTC
>.|TRBV5-1|few|TRBJ1-3
CASSQGDSGNTIYF
TGCGCCAGCAGCCAGGGAGACTCTGGAAACACCATATATTTT
>.|TRBV5-1|few|TRBJ1-2
CASSKRGTYGYTF
TGCGCCAGCAGCAAAAGGGGTACCTATGGCTACACCTTC
>TRBD1|TRBV5-1|few|TRBJ2-5
CASSFGQGRETQYF
TGCGCCAGCAGCTTCGGACAGGGGAGGGAGACCCAGTACTTC
>.|TRBV14|many|TRBJ1-1
CASSQRTVNTEAFF
TGTGCCAGCAGCCAACGGACAGTGAACACTGAAGCTTTCTTT
>TRBD2|TRBV27|many|TRBJ2-5
CASSLIAGVGETQYF
TGTGCCAGCAGTTTAATTGCGGGAGTAGGGGAGACCCAGTACTTC
>TRBD1|TRBV13|.|TRBJ2-3
CASSLATGVDTQYF
TGTGCCAGCAGCTTAGCAACAGGGGTGGATACGCAGTATTTT
>.|TRBV12-3/TRBV12-4|many|TRBJ2-1
CASSPGNNEQFF
TGTGCCAGCAGTCCCGGGAACAATGAGCAGTTCTTC
>TRBD2|TRBV6-2/TRBV6-3|.|TRBJ2-7
CAGRHSIGLADYEQYF
TGTGCCGGCAGGCACTCGATAGGACTAGCCGATTACGAGCAGTACTTC
>.|TRBV3-1|many|TRBJ1-1
CASSQGQAITEAFF
TGTGCCAGCAGCCAAGGTCAGGCGATAACTGAAGCTTTCTTT
>.|TRBV7-9|many|TRBJ2-1
CASSEGRNNEQFF
TGTGCCAGCAGCGAAGGGCGGAACAATGAGCAGTTCTTC
>.|TRBV7-9|many|TRBJ1-1
CASSLVTHEAFF
TGTGCCAGCAGCTTAGTTACCCACGAAGCTTTCTTT
>TRBD2|TRBV10-1|many|TRBJ2-3
CASSERVAGVTDTQYF
TGCGCCAGCAGTGAGAGGGTAGCGGGAGTGACAGATACGCAGTATTTT
>.|TRBV27|many|TRBJ2-5
CASTVRGPQETQYF
TGTGCCAGCACCGTCCGTGGCCCCCAAGAGACCCAGTACTTC
>.|TRBV5-1|.|TRBJ2-7
CASSLTPQIVYEQYF
TGCGCCAGCAGCTTGACACCCCAGATTGTCTACGAGCAGTACTTC
>.|TRBV7-9|.|TRBJ1-4
CASSYWGSRTREEKLFF
TGTGCCAGCAGCTATTGGGGGAGCCGGACAAGAGAAGAAAAACTGTTTTTT
>TRBD1|TRBV11-2|.|TRBJ1-1
CATPPRGLGDTEAFF
TGTGCCACCCCTCCGAGGGGGCTAGGGGACACTGAAGCTTTCTTT
>.|TRBV28|.|TRBJ2-5
CASSSSPSVGRETQYF
TGTGCCAGCAGTTCTTCCCCTAGCGTAGGTAGGGAGACCCAGTACTTC
>.|TRBV12-3/TRBV12-4|many|TRBJ2-3
CASAGSTDTQYF
TGTGCCAGTGCGGGAAGCACAGATACGCAGTATTTT
>TRBD2|TRBV9|.|TRBJ2-7
CASSVGLLGGSEQYF
TGTGCCAGCAGCGTGGGGCTGCTCGGGGGGTCCGAGCAGTACTTC
>TRBD2|TRBV20-1|many|TRBJ2-3
CSASRLAGVSDTQYF
TGCAGTGCTAGTAGACTAGCGGGAGTTTCAGATACGCAGTATTTT
>.|TRBV9|.|TRBJ1-4
CASSVESTKGKQFF
TGTGCCAGCAGCGTAGAGTCCACGAAGGGGAAACAGTTTTTT
>.|TRBV2|many|TRBJ2-7
CASSDPGEQYF
TGTGCCAGCAGTGACCCAGGCGAGCAGTACTTC
>.|TRBV11-2|many|TRBJ2-1
CASSLKLFAGTDFSSSYNEQFF
TGTGCCAGCAGCTTAAAGCTTTTTGCGGGGACAGACTTTTCGAGCTCCTACAATGAGCAGTTCTTC
>.|TRBV7-9|many|TRBJ2-4
CASSLDVAKNIQYF
TGTGCCAGCAGCTTGGACGTAGCCAAAAACATTCAGTACTTC
>TRBD1|TRBV27|many|TRBJ1-4
CASSLFGTGVEKLFF
TGTGCCAGCAGTTTATTTGGGACAGGGGTTGAAAAACTGTTTTTT
>.|TRBV2|many|TRBJ1-1
CASRDGLNTEAFF
TGTGCCAGCCGTGATGGGTTAAACACTGAAGCTTTCTTT
>.|TRBV6-1|many|TRBJ1-1
CASSGDIDTEAFF
TGTGCCAGCAGCGGGGACATAGACACTGAAGCTTTCTTT
>TRBD2|TRBV27|.|TRBJ2-1
CASSAGASGRSEQFF
TGTGCCAGCAGTGCAGGGGCTAGCGGGAGGAGTGAGCAGTTCTTC
>.|TRBV15|many|TRBJ1-6
CATSREARWNSPLHF
TGTGCCACCAGCAGAGAGGCCCGATGGAATTCACCCCTCCACTTT